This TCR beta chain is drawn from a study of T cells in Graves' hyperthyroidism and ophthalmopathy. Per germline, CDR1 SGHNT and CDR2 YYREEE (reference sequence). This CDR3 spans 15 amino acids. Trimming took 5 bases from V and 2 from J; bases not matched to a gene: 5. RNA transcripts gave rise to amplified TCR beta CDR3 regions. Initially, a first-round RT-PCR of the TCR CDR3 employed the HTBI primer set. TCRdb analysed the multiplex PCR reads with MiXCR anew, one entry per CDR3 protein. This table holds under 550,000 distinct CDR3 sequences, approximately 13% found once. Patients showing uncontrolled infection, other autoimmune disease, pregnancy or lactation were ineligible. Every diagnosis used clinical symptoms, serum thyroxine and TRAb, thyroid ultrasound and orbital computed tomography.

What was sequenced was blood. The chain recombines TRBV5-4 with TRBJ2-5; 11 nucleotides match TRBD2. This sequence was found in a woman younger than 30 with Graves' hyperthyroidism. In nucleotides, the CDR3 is TGTGCCAGCAGGGGGGGACTAGCGGAACAAGAGACCCAGTACTTC. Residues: CASRGGLAEQETQYF.